This T cell receptor beta chain was identified during a study of blood T cell repertoires in COVID-19. Overall study: Acute and convalescent COVID-19 samples came from the United States, Italy and Spain. T cells, B-cell-depleted T cells, or PBMCs supplied cDNA or gDNA.

CDR1 and CDR2 (germline): MNHEY, SVGAGI. Trimming took 7 bases from V and 3 from J, leaving 16 bases between them. The CDR3 runs 14 residues. The Seattle site enrolled patients during active infection and followed them longitudinally. In the original workflow: From reference gene primer amplification, estimates of nucleated cell counts were derived. Using immunoSEQ multiplex PCR, the repertoire was profiled, and TCRdb retains in-frame clones only, with some absent. V and J calls and clone size are copied from that table; D and trimming were computed from the DNA. The repertoire holds 220,000 or so clones, with approximately 86% as singletons.

The chain recombines TRBV6-5 with TRBJ2-7; D may be TRBD2 (5 bases). This clonotype was obtained from a woman in her fifties or sixties with COVID-19, enrolled during active disease. Sequences were obtained from peripheral blood. The CDR3 DNA sequence: TGTGCCAGCACAAGGACTGAAGACGGCTACGAGCAGTACTTC. Translation: CASTRTEDGYEQYF.